This entry lists 15 T cell receptor beta chains sequenced from one sample in a study of T cells in Graves' hyperthyroidism and ophthalmopathy. The CDR3 regions of TCR beta were amplified from RNA transcripts. The primer set for the first-round RT-PCR of the TCR CDR3 was HTBI. From the multiplex PCR reads, TCRdb called clonotypes with MiXCR, one entry per CDR3 protein. This sample has about 290,000 distinct CDR3 sequences, with roughly an eighth found just once. The source material was blood. The source is a woman aged 40 to 50 with Graves' hyperthyroidism.

This clonotype was detected ten times or more. This chain joins TRBV28 and TRBJ1-1; D is perhaps TRBD1 (6 bases). CDR1 MDHEN and CDR2 SYDVKM come from the germline V gene. V lost 6 bases and J lost 2, with 16 bases in between. There are 15 residues in the CDR3. The CDR3 sequence is CASSPGQSSNTEAFF. CDR3 DNA: TGTGCCAGCAGCCCCGGACAGTCTAGCAACACTGAAGCTTTCTTT.

The chain carries TRBV28 and TRBJ1-2, with a possible D match to TRBD1 (6 bases). V was clipped by 2 bases and J by 8 bases, with 12 bases between them. Germline V gives CDR1 MDHEN, CDR2 SYDVKM. The CDR3 has 13 amino acids. CDR3 coding DNA: TGTGCCAGCAGTTTAGGGACACGGCAGGGCTACACCTTC. It is translated as CASSLGTRQGYTF.

In its sample, this clonotype was seen once. A much bigger clone sits one base away, suggesting this may be a read error. The CDR3 DNA sequence: TGTGCCACCAGCAGAGGACTAGCGGGAGGAGAGACCCAGTACTTC. This sequence encodes CATSRGLAGGETQYF. The V and J genes are TRBV15 and TRBJ2-5; 13 bases align to TRBD2. The V gene's germline CDR1 is LNHNV and CDR2 YYDKDF (reference sequence). The V gene end was trimmed by 1 base and the J gene end by 4 bases; junction bases not matched to a gene: 0. The length of the CDR3 is 15 residues.

This clonotype was counted a few times. This rearrangement joins TRBV3-1 to TRBJ2-7; D tentatively reads TRBD1 or TRBD2 (5 bases each). CDR1 is LGHDT and CDR2 is YNNKEL in the germline V gene (reference sequence). The CDR3 is 16 amino acids. V shed 1 base and J shed 7 bases, with 20 bases lying between them. CDR3 bases: TGTGCCAGCAGCCAAGGCGCACAGACGGGGACGTGGGAGCAGTACTTC. It encodes CASSQGAQTGTWEQYF.

The sample holds a few counts of this clonotype. A clone one base away is much larger, so this may be a read error. The chain couples TRBV7-2 to TRBJ2-1; D is unclear. V gave up 1 base and J gave up 6 bases, with 10 bases separating them. Germline lookup yields CDR1 SGHTA and CDR2 FQGNSA. This CDR3 spans 14 amino acids. The CDR3 sequence: CASSLGALCNEQFF. CDR3 sequence (DNA): TGTGCCAGCAGCTTAGGGGCCTTGTGCAATGAGCAGTTCTTC.

The rearrangement joins TRBV18 to TRBJ2-5; D remains unclear. V was pared by 0 bases and J by 5 bases, with 16 bases between. The germline V gene encodes CDR1 KGHSH and CDR2 LQKENI. This CDR3 has 16 residues. The CDR3 spells CASSPPQSFLVETQYF. The CDR3 DNA follows: TGTGCCAGCTCACCACCGCAGAGCTTTTTGGTGGAGACCCAGTACTTC.

Written as DNA, the CDR3 is TGTGCCAGCTCACCCGGAACCGGGCCTCAATACGTCGAGCAGTACTTC. This translates into CASSPGTGPQYVEQYF. The V call is TRBV18, the J call TRBJ2-7; unclear D gene. CDR3 length equals 16 residues. Trimming removed 3 bases from V and 6 bases from J, with 21 bases in between. CDR1 KGHSH and CDR2 LQKENI come from the germline V gene.

This clonotype was seen repeatedly, ten times or more. The DNA for the CDR3 is TGCAGTGCACGCCCCCCGGCGGTCACTGAAGCTTTCTTT. Translating gives CSARPPAVTEAFF. V and J are TRBV20-1 and TRBJ1-1, with D hard to call. Germline assignment: CDR1 DFQATT and CDR2 SNEGSKA (reference sequence). V was clipped by 6 bases and J by 4 bases, with 15 bases between them. This CDR3 region has 13 residues.

The V gene is TRBV30, the J gene TRBJ2-1; D tentatively reads TRBD1 or TRBD2 (5 bases each). Germline CDR1 GTSNPN, CDR2 SVGIG (reference sequence). This CDR3 contains 14 residues. Trimming pared 2 bases from V and 4 bases from J, leaving 12 bases between. The CDR3 DNA is TGTGCCTGGAGTCTGGGGGTGCCGTACAATGAGCAGTTCTTC. Its translation: CAWSLGVPYNEQFF.

This clonotype came up many times. The gene calls are TRBV7-9 and TRBJ1-1, with D perhaps TRBD1 (5 bases). V lost 3 bases, J lost 0 bases, and 8 bases lay in between. Germline CDR1 is SEHNR and CDR2 is FQNEAQ (reference sequence). There are 14 residues in the CDR3. The CDR3 bases are TGTGCCAGCAGCTTCGGGGCCGTGAACACTGAAGCTTTCTTT. Protein product: CASSFGAVNTEAFF.

V is TRBV27 and J is TRBJ1-5, with 10 bases lining up with TRBD1. J lost 4 bases, V lost 6 bases, and 9 bases had no gene match. Germline V gene sequence: CDR1 MNHEY, CDR2 SMNVEV (reference sequence). The CDR3 consists of 16 residues. CDR3 coding DNA: TGTGCCAGCAGCCCAGATCGGACAGGGGGAAATCAGCCCCAGCATTTT. Translating gives CASSPDRTGGNQPQHF.

Only a few counts were recorded for this clonotype. This chain links TRBV14 with TRBJ1-2; D perhaps matches TRBD1 (6 bases). There are 17 residues in the CDR3. Germline V CDR1 and CDR2: SGHDN, FVKESK. The V end was cut by 0 bases, the J end by 3 bases, with 17 bases between. CDR3 DNA: TGTGCCAGCAGCCAAGAAGGCCGGGGGGCGCAATACTATGGCTACACCTTC. Its translation: CASSQEGRGAQYYGYTF.

This clonotype was counted ten times or more. V gene TRBV5-5 combines with J gene TRBJ2-7, with unresolved D. Per the germline V gene, CDR1 is SGHKS and CDR2 is YYEKEE (reference sequence). The V end lost 2 bases, the J end lost 5 bases, and 14 bases lay between the germline ends. The CDR3 extends over 14 amino acids. CDR3 region: CASSFTDILNEQYF. The CDR3 bases are TGTGCCAGCAGCTTTACAGACATTCTAAACGAGCAGTACTTC.

The chain has TRBV7-2 and TRBJ2-7; tentatively, D is TRBD2 (5 bases). There are 14 residues in the CDR3. Germline CDR1 reads SGHTA; CDR2 reads FQGNSA. Trimming shortened V by 5 bases and J by 0 bases, and 11 bases separated the two germline ends. The CDR3 DNA is TGTGCCAGCAGCCCGACTACCCGCTCCTACGAGCAGTACTTC. It yields the protein CASSPTTRSYEQYF.

This clonotype was detected many times. The chain has TRBV15 and TRBJ1-3; the match to TRBD1 covers 7 bases. Germline V gene sequence: CDR1 LNHNV, CDR2 YYDKDF (reference sequence). The CDR3 spans 16 residues. With V trimmed by 4 bases and J by 0 bases, 6 bases remained unmatched. CDR3 region: CATSKANRGSGNTIYF. In nucleotides, the CDR3 is TGTGCCACCAGCAAAGCCAACAGGGGCTCTGGAAACACCATATATTTT.